The 25 T cell receptor beta chains below come from one sample, sequenced in a study of T cells in Graves' hyperthyroidism and ophthalmopathy. Template material for amplifying TCR beta CDR3 regions consisted of RNA transcripts. A first-round RT-PCR of the TCR CDR3 used the HTBI primer set. TCRdb processed the multiplex PCR reads anew with MiXCR; each CDR3 protein has one entry. Seen here are fewer than 30,000 distinct CDR3 sequences, less than 65% observed once, and the top ten hold less than 30%. The sample was blood. The receptors were gathered from a woman aged 35 to 49 with Graves' hyperthyroidism that later progressed to Graves' ophthalmopathy.

The table lists this clonotype with many counts. V usage is TRBV3-1 and J usage is TRBJ2-2, with D perhaps assigned TRBD1 or TRBD2 (6 bases each). Trimming stripped 7 bases from V and 5 bases from J, with 23 bases between. CDR1 LGHDT and CDR2 YNNKEL come from the germline V gene (reference sequence). CDR3 length equals 17 residues. CDR3 residues: CASTRGPGLKGTGELFF. CDR3 DNA: TGTGCCAGCACCCGGGGGCCAGGCCTCAAGGGTACCGGGGAGCTGTTTTTT.

The chain couples TRBV7-2 to TRBJ2-2, with TRBD2 matching over 15 bases. Germline lookup yields CDR1 SGHTA and CDR2 FQGNSA. Germline trimming cut 5 bases from V and 0 bases from J; bases unmatched to any gene: 4. This CDR3 comprises 18 residues. The CDR3 nucleotides read TGTGCCAGCAGCCCACGGACTAGCGGGAGGGCGAACACCGGGGAGCTGTTTTTT. Protein sequence: CASSPRTSGRANTGELFF. Together with reference TRBV7-2 and TRBJ2-2, the CDR3 gives the full variable domain: GAGVSQSPSNKVTEKGKDVELRCDPISGHTALYWYRQSLGQGLEFLIYFQGNSAPDKSGLPSDRFSAERTGGSVSTLTIQRTQQEDSAVYLCASSPRTSGRANTGELFFGEGSRLTVL.

The gene calls are TRBV5-5 and TRBJ1-4; 7 positions match TRBD1. Germline loops: CDR1 SGHKS, CDR2 YYEKEE (reference sequence). With 4 bases clipped from V and 0 bases from J, the junction kept 3 bases outside the gene matches. The length of the CDR3 is 15 residues. CDR3 sequence reads: CASSRQGTTNEKLFF. Written as DNA, the CDR3 is TGTGCCAGCAGCCGACAGGGAACAACTAATGAAAAACTGTTTTTT.

This chain links TRBV25-1 with TRBJ1-6; TRBD1 matches 7 bases. Germline V gene sequence: CDR1 MGHDK, CDR2 SYGVNS. J lost 2 bases, V lost 1 base, and 5 bases had no gene match. CDR3 length equals 17 residues. CDR3 residues: CASSEFRGMAYNSPLHF. CDR3 DNA sequence: TGTGCCAGCAGTGAATTCAGGGGGATGGCCTATAATTCACCCCTCCACTTT.

The chain uses TRBV2 and TRBJ2-1; TRBD2 matches 9 bases. Unmatched junction bases numbered 10, after V lost 6 bases and J lost 7 bases. Per the germline V gene, CDR1 is SNHLY and CDR2 is FYNNEI. The CDR3 has 15 amino acids. Here the CDR3 reads CASSPGLAIRNEQFF. The CDR3 nucleotides are TGTGCCAGCAGCCCTGGACTAGCGATTAGGAATGAGCAGTTCTTC.

This clonotype was counted at least ten times. The V call is TRBV5-6, the J call TRBJ2-1; TRBD2 might be the D (6 bases). Germline V gives CDR1 SGHDT, CDR2 YYEEEE. V gave up 0 bases and J gave up 0 bases, with 10 bases separating them. This CDR3 comprises 16 residues. For the CDR3, the DNA is TGTGCCAGCAGCTTGGAGCGGGTGGCCTCCTACAATGAGCAGTTCTTC. Translated, it gives CASSLERVASYNEQFF.

The J gene is TRBJ2-3, the V gene TRBV20-1, with 10 bases aligning to TRBD2. Germline V lookup: CDR1 DFQATT, CDR2 SNEGSKA (reference sequence). The J segment lost 1 base and the V segment lost 1 base, leaving 20 bases of the junction unmatched. This CDR3 spans 21 amino acids. CDR3 nucleotide sequence: TGCAGTGCTAGAGGGGGCACCTACGAGCGGGAGGGCTTTCGGGGCACAGATACGCAGTATTTT. Its translation: CSARGGTYEREGFRGTDTQYF.

The sample holds many counts of this clonotype. The V call is TRBV4-2, the J call TRBJ2-7; 10 bases map to TRBD2. The CDR3 sequence is 17 residues long. Germline lookup yields CDR1 LGHNA and CDR2 YNFKEQ. The V segment lost 0 bases and the J segment 3 bases; nucleotides outside the gene matches: 8. The CDR3 here is CASSQDWIAGGIYEQYF. The CDR3 bases are TGTGCCAGCAGCCAAGACTGGATAGCGGGAGGCATCTACGAGCAGTACTTC.

This clonotype was counted only a few times. The rearrangement links TRBV9 to TRBJ2-1; 10 bases line up with TRBD2. V was clipped by 1 base and J by 6 bases; unmatched bases: 4. CDR1 and CDR2 (germline): SGDLS, YYNGEE. The CDR3 spans 15 residues. The CDR3 nucleotides are TGTGCCAGCAGCGTAACGAGCGGGAGGGCCAATGAGCAGTTCTTC. Protein product: CASSVTSGRANEQFF.

CDR3 protein: CASSSTGGKGYTF. The DNA of the CDR3 is TGCGCCAGCAGCTCTACAGGGGGCAAAGGCTACACCTTC. This sequence joins TRBV10-2 and TRBJ1-2; 9 bases map to TRBD1. CDR1 WSHSY and CDR2 SAAADI come from the germline V gene. The CDR3 runs to 13 residues. V lost 6 bases and J lost 8; bases outside the gene matches: 7.

This clonotype was picked up many times. The chain has TRBV6-1 and TRBJ2-7; the D gene is possibly TRBD1 (5 bases). Per the germline V gene, CDR1 is MNHNS and CDR2 is SASEGT. There are 14 residues in the CDR3. V dropped 6 bases and J dropped 1 base, with 13 bases sitting between them. Here the CDR3 reads CASRPTRQSYEQYF. In DNA form, the CDR3 reads TGTGCCAGCAGACCCACCCGACAGTCCTACGAGCAGTACTTC.

This chain uses TRBV20-1 with TRBJ2-1; 12 nucleotides line up with TRBD2. Germline CDR1 is DFQATT and CDR2 is SNEGSKA (reference sequence). The CDR3 sequence is 15 residues long. Unmatched junction bases numbered 8, after V lost 3 bases and J lost 8 bases. CDR3 DNA: TGCAGTGCTAGGTCGACTAGCGGGAGAATCGATGAGCAGTTCTTC. This codes for CSARSTSGRIDEQFF.

This chain connects TRBV19 to TRBJ1-1; no clear D gene. The CDR3 loop spans 14 amino acids. Germline V gene data show CDR1 as LNHDA and CDR2 as SQIVND (reference sequence). With 7 bases removed from V and 0 bases from J, the gap between germline ends came to 12 bases. The CDR3 spells CASTDTRLNTEAFF. The CDR3 DNA sequence: TGTGCCAGTACCGACACACGCTTGAACACTGAAGCTTTCTTT.

This clonotype was recorded a few times. The chain links TRBV7-2 to TRBJ2-5; D gene unclear. Trimming shortened V by 8 bases and J by 5 bases, and 21 bases separated the two germline ends. The germline V gene has CDR1 SGHTA and CDR2 FQGNSA. The CDR3 sequence is 15 residues long. This CDR3 is CASSPINDLSETQYF. CDR3 nucleotide sequence: TGTGCCAGCTCACCAATTAACGACCTCTCGGAGACCCAGTACTTC.

The CDR3 coding sequence is TGTGCCAGCAGCTTAGCCCGACCGGGACAGTCAAGCCCTAACTCCTACAATGAGCAGTTCTTC. This codes for CASSLARPGQSSPNSYNEQFF. The J gene is TRBJ2-1, the V gene TRBV7-9; 7 nucleotides line up with TRBD1. The CDR3 loop spans 21 amino acids. V shed 0 bases and J 0 bases; nucleotides not matched to a gene: 17. Germline CDR1 and CDR2: SEHNR and FQNEAQ (reference sequence).

The chain employs TRBV4-3 and TRBJ2-7; D possibly uses TRBD1 or TRBD2 (5 bases each). The V end lost 0 bases, the J end lost 2 bases, and 17 bases lay between the germline ends. Per the germline V gene, CDR1 is LGHNA and CDR2 is YSLEER. The length of the CDR3 is 17 residues. For the CDR3, the DNA is TGCGCCAGCAGCCAAGAGGTCGACTCGGGACGCCCCTACGAGCAGTACTTC. Amino acids: CASSQEVDSGRPYEQYF.

By proportion, this clonotype is medium-sized. The genes are TRBV6-5 and TRBJ2-1, with D maybe TRBD2 (5 bases). Germline V CDR1 and CDR2: MNHEY, SVGAGI. The CDR3 length is 14 residues. V dropped 6 bases and J dropped 2 bases, with 11 bases sitting between them. The CDR3 DNA reads as TGTGCCAGCAGGGCCCAGGAGGCCTACAATGAGCAGTTCTTC. As protein: CASRAQEAYNEQFF.

This clonotype was seen many times. The chain combines TRBV28 with TRBJ2-7; 8 nucleotides line up with TRBD1. The germline CDR1 and CDR2 sequences are MDHEN and SYDVKM. This CDR3 has 14 amino acids. V lost 6 bases to trimming and J lost 4 bases; unmatched junction nucleotides: 8. This CDR3 reads CASRKQGGPYEQYF. CDR3 DNA: TGTGCCAGCAGAAAACAGGGGGGCCCTTACGAGCAGTACTTC.

This clonotype showed up many times. V gene TRBV30 combines with J gene TRBJ2-7, with a possible D match to TRBD1 (5 bases). Germline V gene data show CDR1 as GTSNPN and CDR2 as SVGIG (reference sequence). Between the trimmed V and J ends, which lost 5 bases and 3 bases, there was a span of 8 bases. The CDR3 has 11 residues. The CDR3 coding sequence is TGTGCCTGGGGAAGGGGCTACGAGCAGTACTTC. Its protein is CAWGRGYEQYF. The variable domain in full, completed from reference TRBV30 and TRBJ2-7, reads SQTIHQWPATLVQPVGSPLSLECTVEGTSNPNLYWYRQAAGRGLQLLFYSVGIGQISSEVPQNLSASRPQDRQFILSSKKLLLSDSGFYLCAWGRGYEQYFGPGTRLTVT.

For this clonotype: This may stem from a read error, because a much larger clone lies one nucleotide away. The chain recombines TRBV28 with TRBJ1-3; no firm D call. V lost 2 bases and J 0 bases, leaving 8 bases between the germline ends. The CDR3 totals 15 residues. Germline CDR1 and CDR2: MDHEN and SYDVKM. CDR3 nucleotide sequence: TGTGCCAGCAGTTTAGCACGGATCTCTGGAAACACCATATATTTT. Protein: CASSLARISGNTIYF.

This CDR3 reads CSASSDSGWYEQYF. CDR3 sequence (DNA): TGCAGTGCTAGTAGTGATAGCGGGTGGTACGAGCAGTACTTC. J is TRBJ2-7 and V is TRBV20-1, with TRBD2 matching over 7 bases. The length of the CDR3 is 14 residues. Per the germline V gene, CDR1 is DFQATT and CDR2 is SNEGSKA (reference sequence). J was trimmed by 4 bases and V by 3 bases; bases with no gene match: 9.

The chain links TRBV7-8 to TRBJ1-5, with 8 bases identical to TRBD1. Germline CDR1 SGHVS, CDR2 FQNEAQ. V lost 5 bases to trimming and J lost 5 bases; unmatched junction nucleotides: 5. This CDR3 has 14 amino acids. CDR3 amino acids: CASSRKQGDQPQHF. In DNA, the CDR3 is TGTGCCAGCAGCCGCAAACAGGGGGATCAGCCCCAGCATTTT.

The chain is built from TRBV18 and TRBJ2-2, with 9 bases that match TRBD1. From germline, CDR1 is KGHSH and CDR2 LQKENI. This CDR3 is built from 17 residues. J lost 0 bases, V lost 3 bases, and 5 bases had no gene match. CDR3 DNA sequence: TGTGCCAGCTCACCGAAACAGGGGGCGTCGAACACCGGGGAGCTGTTTTTT. Translation gives CASSPKQGASNTGELFF. Together with reference TRBV18 and TRBJ2-2, the CDR3 gives the full variable domain: NAGVMQNPRHLVRRRGQEARLRCSPMKGHSHVYWYRQLPEEGLKFMVYLQKENIIDESGMPKERFSAEFPKEGPSILRIQQVVRGDSAAYFCASSPKQGASNTGELFFGEGSRLTVL.

Many counts were recorded for this clonotype. The chain couples TRBV6-5 to TRBJ2-1; the D gene is possibly TRBD1 (6 bases). Germline-derived CDR1 and CDR2 are MNHEY and SVGAGI. The length of the CDR3 is 14 residues. The V end lost 2 bases, the J end lost 4 bases, and 9 bases lay between the germline ends. CDR3 sequence reads: CASSYRDKYNEQFF. In DNA, the CDR3 is TGTGCCAGCAGTTACCGGGACAAGTACAATGAGCAGTTCTTC.

This clonotype is medium-sized (0.01 to 0.1%) within its sample. V usage is TRBV29-1 and J usage is TRBJ1-1; the D gene is possibly TRBD1 (5 bases). The germline V gene has CDR1 SQVTM and CDR2 ANQGSEA. The ends were cut back, 4 bases at V and 8 bases at J, with 8 bases in the middle. This CDR3 region has 10 residues. In DNA form, the CDR3 reads TGCAGCGTTGCTCACAGGGAAGCTTTCTTT. Translation: CSVAHREAFF.